This T cell receptor (beta chain) came from a study of blood T cell repertoires in COVID-19. Study background: Sample material is recorded as cDNA or gDNA derived from T cells, B-cell-depleted T cells, or PBMCs.

Authors' methods: Amplified reference gene primers provided the basis for estimating nucleated cell counts. Profiling relied on immunoSEQ multiplex PCR, and the TCRdb table lists in-frame clones only, not all of them. V, J and clone size are taken as reported in that table, and D and trimming were inferred from the DNA itself. Of approximately 200,000 clones listed, roughly nine tenths are singletons. The V end lost 6 bases, the J end lost 2 bases, and 11 bases lay between the germline ends. The germline V gene has CDR1 SQVTM and CDR2 ANQGSEA. The CDR3 spans 13 residues. The specimen was peripheral blood. V usage is TRBV29-1 and J usage is TRBJ2-1; weak D call: TRBD2 (6 bases). The clonotype originates from a man in his 70s with acute or convalescent COVID-19. CDR3 nucleotide sequence: TGCAGCGTCACGGGACTTCCCTACAATGAGCAGTTCTTC. Its protein product is CSVTGLPYNEQFF.